This TCR beta chain was identified during a study of control samples from healthy donors and cancer patients. The CDR3 loop spans 18 amino acids. V was clipped by 4 bases and J by 7 bases, with 25 bases between them. From germline, CDR1 is MDHEN and CDR2 SYDVKM. TCRdb's copy holds only in-frame clones and misses some; the assay was immunoSEQ multiplex PCR. The table shows about 84,000 clones, with around 84% occurring only once. The material sequenced was PBMCs. This sequence was found in a man in his 60s with head and neck cancer. This rearrangement joins TRBV28 to TRBJ2-2; possibly TRBD1 for D (6 bases). CDR3 in amino acids: CASSSYLPQGKGFGELFF. The CDR3 DNA sequence: TGTGCCAGCAGTTCTTACTTACCCCAGGGGAAGGGCTTCGGGGAGCTGTTTTTT.